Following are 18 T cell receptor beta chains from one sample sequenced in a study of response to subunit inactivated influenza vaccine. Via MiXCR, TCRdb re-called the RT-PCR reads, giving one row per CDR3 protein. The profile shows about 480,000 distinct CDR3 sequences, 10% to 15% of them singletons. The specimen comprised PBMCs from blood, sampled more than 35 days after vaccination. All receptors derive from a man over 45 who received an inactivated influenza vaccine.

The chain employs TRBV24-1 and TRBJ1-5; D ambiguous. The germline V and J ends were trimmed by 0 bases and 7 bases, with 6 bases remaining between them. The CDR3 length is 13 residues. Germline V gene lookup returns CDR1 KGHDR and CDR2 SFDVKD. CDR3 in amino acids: CATSDLPGQPQHF. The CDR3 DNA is TGTGCCACCAGTGATTTGCCAGGACAGCCCCAGCATTTT.

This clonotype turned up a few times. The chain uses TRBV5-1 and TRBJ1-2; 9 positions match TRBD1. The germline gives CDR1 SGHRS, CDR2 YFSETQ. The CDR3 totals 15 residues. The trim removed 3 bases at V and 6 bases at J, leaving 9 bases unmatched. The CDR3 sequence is CASSYDRDRVDGYTF. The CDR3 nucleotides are TGCGCCAGCAGCTACGACCGGGACAGGGTGGATGGCTACACCTTC.

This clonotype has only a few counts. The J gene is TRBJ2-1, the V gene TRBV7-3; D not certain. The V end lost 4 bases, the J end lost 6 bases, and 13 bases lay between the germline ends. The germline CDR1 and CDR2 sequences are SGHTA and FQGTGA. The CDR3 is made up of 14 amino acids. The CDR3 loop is CASSSPPASNEQFF. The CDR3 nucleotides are TGTGCCAGCAGCTCCCCGCCTGCCAGCAATGAGCAGTTCTTC.

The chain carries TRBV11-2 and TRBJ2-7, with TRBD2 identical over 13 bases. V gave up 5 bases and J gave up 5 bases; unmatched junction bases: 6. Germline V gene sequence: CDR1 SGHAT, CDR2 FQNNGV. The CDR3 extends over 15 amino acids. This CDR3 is CASSKTSGGSNEQYF. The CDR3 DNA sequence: TGTGCCAGCAGCAAGACTAGCGGGGGGTCCAACGAGCAGTACTTC.

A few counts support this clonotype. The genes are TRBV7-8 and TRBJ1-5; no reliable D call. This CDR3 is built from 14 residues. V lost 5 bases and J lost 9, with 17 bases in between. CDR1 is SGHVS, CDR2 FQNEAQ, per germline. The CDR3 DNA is TGTGCCAGCAGCGCGGACGGGTTCTACTGGCCCCAGCATTTT. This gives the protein CASSADGFYWPQHF. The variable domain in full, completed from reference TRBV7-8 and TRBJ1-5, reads GAGVSQSPRYKVAKRGQDVALRCDPISGHVSLFWYQQALGQGPEFLTYFQNEAQLDKSGLPSDRFFAERPEGSVSTLKIQRTQQEDSAVYLCASSADGFYWPQHFGDGTRLSIL.

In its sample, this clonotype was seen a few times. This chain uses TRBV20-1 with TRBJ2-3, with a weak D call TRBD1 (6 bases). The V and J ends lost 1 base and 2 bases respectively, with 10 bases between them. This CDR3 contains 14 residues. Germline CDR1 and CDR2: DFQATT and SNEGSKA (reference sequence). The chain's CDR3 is CSARGNRDTDTQYF. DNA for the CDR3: TGCAGTGCTAGAGGTAACAGGGACACAGATACGCAGTATTTT.

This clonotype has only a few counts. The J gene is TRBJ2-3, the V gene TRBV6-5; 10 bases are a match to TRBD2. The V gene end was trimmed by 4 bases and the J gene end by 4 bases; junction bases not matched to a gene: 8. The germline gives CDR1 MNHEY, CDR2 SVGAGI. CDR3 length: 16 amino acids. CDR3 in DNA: TGTGCCAGCAGTTCTCGGGCTAGCGGGAGCCCAGATACGCAGTATTTT. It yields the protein CASSSRASGSPDTQYF.

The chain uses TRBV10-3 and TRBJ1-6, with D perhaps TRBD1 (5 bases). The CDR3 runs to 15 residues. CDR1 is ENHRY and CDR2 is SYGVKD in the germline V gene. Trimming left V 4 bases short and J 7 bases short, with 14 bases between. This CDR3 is CAISGQGVRNSPLHF. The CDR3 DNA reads TGTGCCATCAGTGGCCAGGGCGTGAGGAATTCACCCCTCCACTTT.

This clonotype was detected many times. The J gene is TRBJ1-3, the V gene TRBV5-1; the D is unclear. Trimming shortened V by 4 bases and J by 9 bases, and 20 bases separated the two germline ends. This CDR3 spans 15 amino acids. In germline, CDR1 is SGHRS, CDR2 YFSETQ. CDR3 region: CASSPEGGNRLTIYF. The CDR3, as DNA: TGCGCCAGCAGCCCCGAGGGCGGGAATCGACTCACCATATATTTT. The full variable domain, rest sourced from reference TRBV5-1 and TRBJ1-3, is KAGVTQTPRYLIKTRGQQVTLSCSPISGHRSVSWYQQTPGQGLQFLFEYFSETQRNKGNFPGRFSGRQFSNSRSEMNVSTLELGDSALYLCASSPEGGNRLTIYFGEGSWLTVV.

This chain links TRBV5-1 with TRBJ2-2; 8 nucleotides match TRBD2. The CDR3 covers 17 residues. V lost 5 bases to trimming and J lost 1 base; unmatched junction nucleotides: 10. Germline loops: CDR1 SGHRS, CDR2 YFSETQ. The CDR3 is CASRTGGGAVNTGELFF. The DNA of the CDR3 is TGCGCCAGCAGAACCGGGGGGGGAGCGGTGAACACCGGGGAGCTGTTTTTT.

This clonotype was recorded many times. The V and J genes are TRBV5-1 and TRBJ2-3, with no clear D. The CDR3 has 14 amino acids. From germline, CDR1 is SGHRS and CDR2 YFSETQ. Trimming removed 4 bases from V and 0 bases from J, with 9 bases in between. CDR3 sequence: CASSGTVSTDTQYF. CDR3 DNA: TGCGCCAGCAGCGGCACAGTTAGCACAGATACGCAGTATTTT. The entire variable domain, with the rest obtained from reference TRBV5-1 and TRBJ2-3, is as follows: KAGVTQTPRYLIKTRGQQVTLSCSPISGHRSVSWYQQTPGQGLQFLFEYFSETQRNKGNFPGRFSGRQFSNSRSEMNVSTLELGDSALYLCASSGTVSTDTQYFGPGTRLTVL.

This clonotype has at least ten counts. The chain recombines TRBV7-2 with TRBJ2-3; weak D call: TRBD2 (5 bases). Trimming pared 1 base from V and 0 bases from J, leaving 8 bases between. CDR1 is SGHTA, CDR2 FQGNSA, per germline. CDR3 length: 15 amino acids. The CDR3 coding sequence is TGTGCCAGCAGCTTAGGGACTCCAAGCACAGATACGCAGTATTTT. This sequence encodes CASSLGTPSTDTQYF.

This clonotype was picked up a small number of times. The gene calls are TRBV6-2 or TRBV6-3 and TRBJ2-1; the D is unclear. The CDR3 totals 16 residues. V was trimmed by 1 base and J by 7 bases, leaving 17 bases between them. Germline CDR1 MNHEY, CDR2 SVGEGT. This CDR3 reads CASSYFPGHARNEQFF. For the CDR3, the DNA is TGTGCCAGCAGTTACTTCCCCGGGCACGCCCGGAATGAGCAGTTCTTC.

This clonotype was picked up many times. CDR3 nucleotide sequence: TGTGCCACCAGTGATGAAGAGACCCAGTACTTC. As protein: CATSDEETQYF. The V call is TRBV24-1, the J call TRBJ2-5; D not certain. The length of the CDR3 is 11 residues. Deletions cut 3 bases from V and 3 bases from J, with 1 base between. The germline V gene encodes CDR1 KGHDR and CDR2 SFDVKD.

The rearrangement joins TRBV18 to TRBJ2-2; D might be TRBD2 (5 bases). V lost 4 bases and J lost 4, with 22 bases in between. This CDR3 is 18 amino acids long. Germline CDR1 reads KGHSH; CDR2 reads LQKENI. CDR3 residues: CASSRGGRVRAGTGELFF. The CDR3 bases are TGTGCCAGCTCACGAGGCGGCCGAGTTCGGGCGGGCACCGGGGAGCTGTTTTTT.

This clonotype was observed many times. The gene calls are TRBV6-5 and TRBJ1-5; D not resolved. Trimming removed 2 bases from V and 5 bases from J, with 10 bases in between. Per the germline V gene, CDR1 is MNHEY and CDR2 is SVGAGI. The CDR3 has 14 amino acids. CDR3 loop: CASSYRVGDQPQHF. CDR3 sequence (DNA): TGTGCCAGCAGTTACAGGGTTGGAGATCAGCCCCAGCATTTT.

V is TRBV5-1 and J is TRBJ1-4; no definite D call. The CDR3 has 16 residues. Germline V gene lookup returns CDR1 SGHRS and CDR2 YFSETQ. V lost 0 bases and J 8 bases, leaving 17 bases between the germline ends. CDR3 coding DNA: TGCGCCAGCAGCTTGGTGGCCGGCGGGATCAGGGAAAAACTGTTTTTT. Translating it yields CASSLVAGGIREKLFF.

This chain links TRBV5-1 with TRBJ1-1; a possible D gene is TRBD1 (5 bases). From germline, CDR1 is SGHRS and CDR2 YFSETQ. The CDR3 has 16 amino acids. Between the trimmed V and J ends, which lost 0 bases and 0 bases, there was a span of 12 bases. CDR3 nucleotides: TGCGCCAGCAGCTTGGCCCCCACAGGTATGAACACTGAAGCTTTCTTT. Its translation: CASSLAPTGMNTEAFF.